This T cell receptor beta chain was obtained from a study of shared clonotypes between healthy human individuals. Findings and caveats of the study: All-four-donor shared clonotypes had higher generation probabilities than non-shared clonotypes did. Across a handful of donors, naive CD4 shared about 5%, naive CD8 around 3.8%, memory CD4 2.3%, memory CD8 0.4% to 0.5%.

Trimming cost V 0 bases and J 5 bases, with 7 bases left between them. The germline CDR1 and CDR2 sequences are SGHDN and FVKESK. This CDR3 region has 13 residues. Sequenced by immunoSEQ multiplex PCR; TCRdb stores in-frame clones only, minus some. The table includes approximately 1.5 million clones, approximately 98.5% detected once. Points on this clone: The antigen is not known. Within the sample, other DNA sequences also encode this same CDR3.

V usage is TRBV14 and J usage is TRBJ2-5; D gene ambiguous. The material sequenced was naive CD4+ T cells sorted from blood. Specified subset: CD45RA+ positively selected. This clonotype was sampled from a man aged 30 to 45 in good health. The CDR3 region is CASSQDLGETQYF. DNA for the CDR3: TGTGCCAGCAGCCAAGATCTAGGCGAGACCCAGTACTTC.